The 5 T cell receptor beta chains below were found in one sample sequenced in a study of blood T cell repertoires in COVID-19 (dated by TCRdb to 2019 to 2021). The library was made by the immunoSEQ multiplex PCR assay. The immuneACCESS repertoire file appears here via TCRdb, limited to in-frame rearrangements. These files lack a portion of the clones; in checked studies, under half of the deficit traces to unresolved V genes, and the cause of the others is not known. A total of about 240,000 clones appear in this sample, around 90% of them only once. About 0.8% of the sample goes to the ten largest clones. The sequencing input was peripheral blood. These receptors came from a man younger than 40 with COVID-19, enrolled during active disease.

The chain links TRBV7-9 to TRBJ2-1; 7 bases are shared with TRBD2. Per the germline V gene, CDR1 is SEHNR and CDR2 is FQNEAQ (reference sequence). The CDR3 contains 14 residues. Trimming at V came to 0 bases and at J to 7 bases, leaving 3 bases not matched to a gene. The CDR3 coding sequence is TGTGCCAGCAGCTTAGCGGGGGGGAAGAATGAGCAGTTCTTC. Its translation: CASSLAGGKNEQFF.

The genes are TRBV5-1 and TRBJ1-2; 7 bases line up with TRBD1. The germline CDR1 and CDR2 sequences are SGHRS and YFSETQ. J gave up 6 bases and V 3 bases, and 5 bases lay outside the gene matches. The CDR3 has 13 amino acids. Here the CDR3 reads CASSSQGQHGYTF. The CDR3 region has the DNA TGCGCCAGCAGCTCCCAGGGACAGCATGGCTACACCTTC.

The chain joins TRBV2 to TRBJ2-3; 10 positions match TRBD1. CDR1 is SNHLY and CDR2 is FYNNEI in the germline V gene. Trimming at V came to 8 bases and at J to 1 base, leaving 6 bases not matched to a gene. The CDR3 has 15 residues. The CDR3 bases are TGTGCCAGCGCCCGGGACAGGGGTGGCACAGATACGCAGTATTTT. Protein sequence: CASARDRGGTDTQYF.

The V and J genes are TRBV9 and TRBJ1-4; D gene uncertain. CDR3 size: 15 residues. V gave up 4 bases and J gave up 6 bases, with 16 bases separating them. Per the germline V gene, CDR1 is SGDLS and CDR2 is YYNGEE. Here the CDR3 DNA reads TGTGCCAGCAGCACCTCCCCGGGGTACGATGAAAAACTGTTTTTT. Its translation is CASSTSPGYDEKLFF.

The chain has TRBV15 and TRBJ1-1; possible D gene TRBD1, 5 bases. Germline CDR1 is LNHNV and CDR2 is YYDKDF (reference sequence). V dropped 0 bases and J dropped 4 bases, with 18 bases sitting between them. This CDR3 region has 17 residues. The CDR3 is CATSRDHRLMGGTEAFF. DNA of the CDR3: TGTGCCACCAGCAGAGATCACCGGCTCATGGGGGGCACTGAAGCTTTCTTT.